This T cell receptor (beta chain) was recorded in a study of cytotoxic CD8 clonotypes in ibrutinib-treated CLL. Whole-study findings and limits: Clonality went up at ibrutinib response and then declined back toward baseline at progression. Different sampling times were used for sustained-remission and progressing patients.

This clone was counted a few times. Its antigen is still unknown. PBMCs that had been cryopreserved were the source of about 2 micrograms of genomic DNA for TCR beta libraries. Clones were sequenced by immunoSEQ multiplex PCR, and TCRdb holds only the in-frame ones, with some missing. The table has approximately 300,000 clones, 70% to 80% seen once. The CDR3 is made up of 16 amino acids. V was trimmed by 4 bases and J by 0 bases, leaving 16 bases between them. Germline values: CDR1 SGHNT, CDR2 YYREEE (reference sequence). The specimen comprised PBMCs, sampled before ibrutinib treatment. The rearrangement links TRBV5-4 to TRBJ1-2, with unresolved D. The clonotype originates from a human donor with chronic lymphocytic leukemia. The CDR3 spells CASSDRRTAANYGYTF. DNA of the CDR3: TGTGCCAGCAGCGACCGTAGGACTGCAGCTAACTATGGCTACACCTTC. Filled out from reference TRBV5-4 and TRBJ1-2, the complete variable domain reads ETGVTQSPTHLIKTRGQQVTLRCSSQSGHNTVSWYQQALGQGPQFIFQYYREEENGRGNFPPRFSGLQFPNYSSELNVNALELDDSALYLCASSDRRTAANYGYTFGSGTRLTVV.